This TCR beta chain was observed in a study of PD-L1 blockade in urothelial cancer. Study background: Dosed intravenously at 1,200 mg every 3 weeks, atezolizumab was initiated by patients around 2014.

Assay: immunoSEQ multiplex PCR; the TCRdb copy retains only in-frame clones and omits some. The sample has 70,000 to 100,000 clones, roughly 84% seen once. V was clipped by 2 bases and J by 11 bases; unmatched bases: 6. Germline loops: CDR1 GTSNPN, CDR2 SVGIG (reference sequence). This CDR3 is built from 12 residues. As for time point: pretreatment peripheral blood. Patients yielded 1 to 8 samples each, pretreatment and on-treatment. General study results and limits: Tumor-associated TCR clones expanded more in blood at 3 weeks in patients with durable benefit. Clonality of blood TCR below the median before treatment predicted better survival.

This clone was seen a few times. The antigen is not known. The specimen comprised PBMCs, sampled around atezolizumab (anti-PD-L1) treatment. The TCR comes from a man aged 55 to 70 with urothelial cancer. The chain couples TRBV30 to TRBJ1-1; TRBD1 matches at 9 bases. The CDR3 sequence: CAWSPRTGEAFF. The CDR3 DNA reads TGTGCCTGGAGTCCGAGGACAGGGGAGGCTTTCTTT.